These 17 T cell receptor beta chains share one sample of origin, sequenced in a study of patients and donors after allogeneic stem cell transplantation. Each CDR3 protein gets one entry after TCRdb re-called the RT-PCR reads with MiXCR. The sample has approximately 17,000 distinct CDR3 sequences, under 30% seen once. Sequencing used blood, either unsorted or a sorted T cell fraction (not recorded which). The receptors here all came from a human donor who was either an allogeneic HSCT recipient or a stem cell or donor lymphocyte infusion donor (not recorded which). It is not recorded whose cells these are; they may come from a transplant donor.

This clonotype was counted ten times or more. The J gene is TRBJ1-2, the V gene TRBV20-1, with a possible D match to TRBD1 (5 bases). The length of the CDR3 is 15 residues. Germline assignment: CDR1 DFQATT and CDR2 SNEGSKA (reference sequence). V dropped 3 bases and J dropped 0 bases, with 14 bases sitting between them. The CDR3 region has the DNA TGCAGTGCTAGCAGCCGGGACCGAGCTAACTATGGCTACACCTTC. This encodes CSASSRDRANYGYTF.

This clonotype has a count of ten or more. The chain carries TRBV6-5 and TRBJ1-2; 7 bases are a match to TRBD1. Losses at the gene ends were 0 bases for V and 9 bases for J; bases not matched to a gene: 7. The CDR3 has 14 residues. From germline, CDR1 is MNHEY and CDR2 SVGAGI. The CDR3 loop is CASSYSGTVQSYTF. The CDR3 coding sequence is TGTGCCAGCAGTTACTCCGGGACAGTGCAAAGCTACACCTTC.

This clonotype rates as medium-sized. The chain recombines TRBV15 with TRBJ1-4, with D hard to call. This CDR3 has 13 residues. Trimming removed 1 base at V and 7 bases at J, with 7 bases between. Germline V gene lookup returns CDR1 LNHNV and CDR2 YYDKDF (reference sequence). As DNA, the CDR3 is TGTGCCACCAGCAGAGCCCTGGGTGAAAAACTGTTTTTT. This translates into CATSRALGEKLFF.

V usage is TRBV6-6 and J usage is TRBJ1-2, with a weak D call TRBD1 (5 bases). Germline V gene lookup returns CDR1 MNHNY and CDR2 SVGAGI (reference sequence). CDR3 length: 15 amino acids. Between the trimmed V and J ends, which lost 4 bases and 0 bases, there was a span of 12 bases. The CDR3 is CASSSRGSTNYGYTF. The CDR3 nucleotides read TGTGCCAGCAGTTCCCGGGGCTCGACTAACTATGGCTACACCTTC.

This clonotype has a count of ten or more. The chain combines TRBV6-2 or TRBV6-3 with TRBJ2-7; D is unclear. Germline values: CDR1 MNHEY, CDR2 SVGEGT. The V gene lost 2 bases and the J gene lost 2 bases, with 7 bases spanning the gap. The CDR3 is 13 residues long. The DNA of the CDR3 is TGTGCCAGCAGTTACGACTGGACCTACGAGCAGTACTTC. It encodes CASSYDWTYEQYF.

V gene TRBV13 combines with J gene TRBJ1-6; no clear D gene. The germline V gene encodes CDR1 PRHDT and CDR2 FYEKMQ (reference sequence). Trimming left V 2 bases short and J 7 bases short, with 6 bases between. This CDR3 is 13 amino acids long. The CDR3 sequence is CASSLIRNSPLHF. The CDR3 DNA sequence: TGTGCCAGCAGCTTAATTAGAAATTCACCCCTCCACTTT.

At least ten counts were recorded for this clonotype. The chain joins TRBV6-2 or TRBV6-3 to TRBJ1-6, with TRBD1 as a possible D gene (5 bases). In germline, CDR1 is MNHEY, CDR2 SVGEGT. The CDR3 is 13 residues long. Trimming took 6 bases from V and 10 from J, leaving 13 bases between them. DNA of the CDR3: TGTGCCAGCAGAACCGGGACGACCTCACCCCTCCACTTT. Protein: CASRTGTTSPLHF.

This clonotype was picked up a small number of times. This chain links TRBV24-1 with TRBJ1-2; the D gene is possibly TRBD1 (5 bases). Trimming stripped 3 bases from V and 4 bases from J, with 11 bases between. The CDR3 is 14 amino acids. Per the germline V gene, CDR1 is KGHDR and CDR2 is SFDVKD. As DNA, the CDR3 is TGTGCCACCAGTGATCCGGGGGAAGGCTATGGCTACACCTTC. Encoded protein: CATSDPGEGYGYTF.

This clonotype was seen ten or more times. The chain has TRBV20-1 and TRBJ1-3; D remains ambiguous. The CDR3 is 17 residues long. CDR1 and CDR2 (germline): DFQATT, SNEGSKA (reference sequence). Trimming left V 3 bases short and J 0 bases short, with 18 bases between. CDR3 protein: CSASGIARYSSGNTIYF. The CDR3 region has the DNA TGCAGTGCTAGCGGTATCGCTAGGTACAGCTCTGGAAACACCATATATTTT.

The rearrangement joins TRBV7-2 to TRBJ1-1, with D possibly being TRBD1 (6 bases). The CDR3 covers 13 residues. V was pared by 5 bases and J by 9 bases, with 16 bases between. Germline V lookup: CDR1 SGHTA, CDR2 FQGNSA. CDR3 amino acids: CASSHSRTDKAFF. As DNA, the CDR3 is TGTGCCAGCAGCCATTCAAGGACAGACAAAGCTTTCTTT.

In nucleotides, the CDR3 is TGTGCCAGCAGCCTGGGGGGGCCGTGGACTGAAGCTTTCTTT. Encoded protein: CASSLGGPWTEAFF. The genes are TRBV7-9 and TRBJ1-1; tentatively, D is TRBD1 (6 bases). V was pared by 5 bases and J by 5 bases, with 15 bases between. Per the germline V gene, CDR1 is SEHNR and CDR2 is FQNEAQ (reference sequence). The CDR3 is 14 residues long.

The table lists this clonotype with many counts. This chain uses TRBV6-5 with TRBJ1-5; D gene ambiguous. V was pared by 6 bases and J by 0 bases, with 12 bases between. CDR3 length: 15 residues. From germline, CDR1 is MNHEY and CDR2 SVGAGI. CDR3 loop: CASSPAALSNQPQHF. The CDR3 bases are TGTGCCAGCAGCCCTGCAGCACTTAGCAATCAGCCCCAGCATTTT.

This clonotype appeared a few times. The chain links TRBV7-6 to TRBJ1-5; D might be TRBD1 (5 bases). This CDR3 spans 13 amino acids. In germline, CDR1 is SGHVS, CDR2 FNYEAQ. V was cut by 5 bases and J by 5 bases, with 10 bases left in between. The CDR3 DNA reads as TGTGCCAGCAGCATAGGGGTGGATCAGCCCCAGCATTTT. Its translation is CASSIGVDQPQHF.

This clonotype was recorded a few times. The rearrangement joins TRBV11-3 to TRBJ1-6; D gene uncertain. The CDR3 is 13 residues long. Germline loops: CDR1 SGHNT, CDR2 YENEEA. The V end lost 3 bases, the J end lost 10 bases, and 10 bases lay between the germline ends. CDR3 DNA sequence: TGTGCCAGCAGCTTGGACCCAGGCTCACCCCTCCACTTT. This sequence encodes CASSLDPGSPLHF.

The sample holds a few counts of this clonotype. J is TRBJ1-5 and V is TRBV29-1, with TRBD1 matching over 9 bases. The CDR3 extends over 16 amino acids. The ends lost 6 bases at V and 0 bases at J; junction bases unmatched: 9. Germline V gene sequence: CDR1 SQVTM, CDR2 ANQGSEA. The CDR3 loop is CSVFPETGGSNQPQHF. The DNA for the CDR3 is TGCAGCGTCTTCCCAGAGACAGGGGGTAGCAATCAGCCCCAGCATTTT.

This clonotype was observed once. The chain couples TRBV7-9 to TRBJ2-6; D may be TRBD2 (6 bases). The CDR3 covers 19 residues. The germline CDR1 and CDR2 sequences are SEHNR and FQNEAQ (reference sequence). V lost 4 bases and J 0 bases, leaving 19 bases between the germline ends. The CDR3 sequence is CASSSPSPGLFSGANVLTF. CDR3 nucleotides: TGTGCCAGCAGCTCGCCATCACCGGGACTGTTCTCTGGGGCCAACGTCCTGACTTTC. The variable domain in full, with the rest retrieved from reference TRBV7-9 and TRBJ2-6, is DTGVSQNPRHKITKRGQNVTFRCDPISEHNRLYWYRQTLGQGPEFLTYFQNEAQLEKSRLLSDRFSAERPKGSFSTLEIQRTEQGDSAMYLCASSSPSPGLFSGANVLTFGAGSRLTVL.

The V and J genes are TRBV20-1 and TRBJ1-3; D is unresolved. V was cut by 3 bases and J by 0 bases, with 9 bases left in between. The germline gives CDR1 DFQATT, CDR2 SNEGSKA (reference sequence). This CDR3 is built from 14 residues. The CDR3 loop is CSAREPFSGNTIYF. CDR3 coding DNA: TGCAGTGCTAGGGAACCTTTCTCTGGAAACACCATATATTTT.